This entry lists 5 T cell receptor beta chains sequenced from one sample in a study of blood T cell repertoires in COVID-19. The table came from immunoSEQ multiplex PCR; TCRdb's copy has only in-frame clones and leaves some out. The sample lists about 360,000 clones, 75% to 90% occurring once. The sequenced material came from peripheral blood. The receptors derive from a woman aged 55-70 years with COVID-19, enrolled during active disease.

This chain connects TRBV27 to TRBJ1-2, with 10 bases identical to TRBD1. Germline V CDR1 and CDR2: MNHEY, SMNVEV (reference sequence). The CDR3 is 15 residues long. Germline trimming cut 7 bases from V and 4 bases from J; bases unmatched to any gene: 9. The DNA of the CDR3 is TGTGCCAGCAAGCCGGGGACAGGGGCGACCTATGGCTACACCTTC. Protein sequence: CASKPGTGATYGYTF.

The rearrangement links TRBV11-2 to TRBJ2-2; TRBD1 might be the D (5 bases). Per the germline V gene, CDR1 is SGHAT and CDR2 is FQNNGV. V lost 1 base and J lost 0, with 15 bases in between. This CDR3 is built from 18 residues. The CDR3 spells CASSLGVLLGPNTGELFF. The CDR3 coding sequence is TGTGCCAGCAGCTTAGGGGTCCTCCTGGGGCCGAACACCGGGGAGCTGTTTTTT. Full variable domain (missing parts from reference TRBV11-2 and TRBJ2-2): EAGVAQSPRYKIIEKRQSVAFWCNPISGHATLYWYQQILGQGPKLLIQFQNNGVVDDSQLPKDRFSAERLKGVDSTLKIQPAKLEDSAVYLCASSLGVLLGPNTGELFFGEGSRLTVL.

The rearrangement joins TRBV18 to TRBJ1-1, with D tentatively TRBD1 (5 bases). The CDR3 totals 15 residues. Germline assignment: CDR1 KGHSH and CDR2 LQKENI. Deletions cut 0 bases from V and 1 base from J, with 9 bases between. The CDR3 here is CASSPPGGKNTEAFF. In nucleotides, the CDR3 is TGTGCCAGCTCACCACCGGGGGGGAAGAACACTGAAGCTTTCTTT.

V and J are TRBV29-1 and TRBJ2-7, with 10 bases that match TRBD1. Unmatched junction bases numbered 12, after V lost 7 bases and J lost 6 bases. Per the germline V gene, CDR1 is SQVTM and CDR2 is ANQGSEA. The CDR3 consists of 14 residues. CDR3 loop: CSALTGTGVGEQYF. CDR3 nucleotide sequence: TGCAGCGCATTAACCGGGACAGGGGTAGGCGAGCAGTACTTC.

The chain combines TRBV6-1 with TRBJ1-2; 9 bases line up with TRBD1. This CDR3 comprises 15 residues. In germline, CDR1 is MNHNS, CDR2 SASEGT. J was trimmed by 8 bases and V by 2 bases; bases with no gene match: 9. The CDR3 region has the DNA TGTGCCAGCAGTGAACCGGGACAGGGAAAAGGCGGCTACACCTTC. Residues: CASSEPGQGKGGYTF.